The present T cell receptor beta chain was sequenced within a study of T cell repertoires in ileal Crohn's disease (dated by TCRdb to between 2018 and 2020). Regarding the study in general: Median disease duration was roughly 8.2 years, and about a third of patients were identified as active smokers at the time of surgery. Every patient underwent surgery because of a complication, which was stricturing disease in about 61% and penetrating disease in around 39%. Postoperative therapy was given to about half of the patients, with thiopurines administered to about a dozen patients and anti-TNF agents administered to under 20 patients. M6 samples consisted of neoterminal ileum biopsies collected during postoperative colonoscopy. TCR repertoire analysis was done in roughly 57 Crohn's disease patients from a prospective multicentre cohort. The study was conducted in parallel with a multicentre cohort built to find predictors of early endoscopic recurrence after ileocolonic resection. A Rutgeerts score higher than i0 was the definition used for endoscopic postoperative recurrence. A total of approximately 170 mucosal samples from about 57 patients were sequenced, collected from several sites on the surgical specimen and at postoperative endoscopy.

Here is what the overall study found, with its caveats: Within the first year after surgery, the timing of postoperative endoscopy varied, and the median delay was about 6.6 months. Only a subgroup of patients, of unstated size, had their mucosal CD4 and CD8 T cells sorted and sequenced. Patients who were active smokers at surgery had a significantly higher proportion of clonal expansions than non-smokers (around 24% vs 18%, p=0.02). Higher percentages of high-frequency clones at the time of surgery were linked to endoscopic recurrence, and every patient with clonality above 26.8% (18/57) had recurrence. Compared with CD4 T cells, sorted CD8 T cells held more high-frequency clones, which suggests that the mucosal expansions were mostly CD8.

For commercial TCRB immunosequencing, 400 to 550 nanograms of biopsy DNA were submitted for each sample. Adaptive Biotechnology amplified the CDR3 regions from genomic DNA with a two-step multiplex PCR designed to control amplification bias. Primers covering every V and J gene segment were used in the first PCR, while barcodes and Illumina adapters were added in the second PCR. CDR3 libraries were sequenced on an Illumina instrument. For the original study's pipeline: Analysis combined the vendor-provided pipelines with custom analysis of raw data in R/Bioconductor under R version 3.3.0. Clonality, ranging from 0 to 1, was calculated as the inverse of the normalised Shannon entropy of all productive clones. High-frequency clones were defined as the share of the repertoire taken up by the top 100 clones, keeping only clones that passed a 95% confidence test. The Simpson index measured repertoire diversity, and the Morisita-Horn index measured overlap between samples. TCRdb's version of the immuneACCESS table is confined to in-frame rearrangements and falls short of the full clone set. An unresolved V gene accounts for under half of the shortfall where checked; the remainder is of unknown origin. V, J and clone size reflect that table, while D and trimming were determined from the DNA. Here the sample has some 10,000 clones; roughly 80% occur a single time. The ten largest clones take up about 14% of the sample.

The time point tag for this specimen amounts to: neoterminal ileum biopsy at postoperative endoscopy, about 6 months after surgery. Adults with ileal or ileocolonic Crohn's disease and an indication for ileocolonic resection were eligible for inclusion. Before DNA extraction, whole ileal mucosal biopsies were kept frozen at -80 degrees C. Genomic DNA was isolated from frozen whole biopsies using a TRizol-based method, and the DNA was quantified with a NanoDrop 2000 spectrophotometer. Concerning this clone: This clone's antigen is unknown. No per-base quality is available; no much larger clone lies one base away.

The receptor's source is an adult with Crohn's disease. The source material was ileal tissue.

The nucleotide sequence is given as TGTGCCAGCAGAGCTACCGGGACAGGGGAAGGCTACACCTTC. Translation gives CASRATGTGEGYTF. Recombination connected TRBV2 to TRBJ1-2; TRBD1 lines up with 10 middle nucleotides. The CDR3, cysteine through phenylalanine, is 14 amino acids long. Only the CDR3 region is kept as DNA, spanning 42 bases read in frame from base 1. The germline V gene supplies CDR1 SNHLY and CDR2 FYNNEI. Relative to germline, V is missing 6 bases and J is missing 8 bases, with 9 bases of the junction outside any gene match.